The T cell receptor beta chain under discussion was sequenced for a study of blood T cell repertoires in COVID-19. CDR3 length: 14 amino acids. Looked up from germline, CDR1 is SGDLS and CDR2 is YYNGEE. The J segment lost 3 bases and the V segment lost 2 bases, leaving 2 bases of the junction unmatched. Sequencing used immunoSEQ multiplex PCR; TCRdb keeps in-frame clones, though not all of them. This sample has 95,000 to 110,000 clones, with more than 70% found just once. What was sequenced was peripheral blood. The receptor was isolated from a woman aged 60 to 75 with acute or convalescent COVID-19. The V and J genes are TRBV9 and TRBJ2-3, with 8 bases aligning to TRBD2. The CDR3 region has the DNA TGTGCCAGCAGCGTGGGACTAGGAACAGATACGCAGTATTTT. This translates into CASSVGLGTDTQYF.